The clone carrying this T cell receptor (beta chain) appeared a single time. Its antigen is still unknown. Method: immunoSEQ multiplex PCR; TCRdb's copy keeps in-frame clones and lacks some. The sample lists about 37,000 clones, over 60% occurring once. Germline V lookup: CDR1 SGHNT, CDR2 YENEEA. This CDR3 is 16 amino acids long. The trim removed 0 bases at V and 7 bases at J, leaving 8 bases unmatched. Before sequencing, viral peptide pools were used by the ViraFEST assay to expand antigen-specific CD4+ T cells. Culture proceeded for approximately 10 days, and CD4+ T cells were then isolated. Infection dated between March and December 2020, before the Alpha, Beta and Delta variants reached the United States. After approximately 2 million PBMC were placed in each well, they were cultured with roughly 11 IU/ml IL-2 and roughly 10 ug/ml peptides. This sample is drawn from a study of vaccination effects on CD4 cells after COVID-19. Across the whole study: A couple of convalescent patients gave samples 16 days and one week before vaccination.

The material was CD4+ T cells from PBMCs cultured with a peptide pool, obtained before COVID-19 vaccination. This TCR was recovered from a human donor who had a prior SARS-CoV-2 infection. The chain uses TRBV11-3 and TRBJ2-1; 8 bases map to TRBD2. CDR3 sequence (DNA): TGTGCCAGCAGCTTAGATAAGCGGGGGCTAGGGAATGAGCAGTTCTTC. It specifies CASSLDKRGLGNEQFF. The full variable domain, in which reference TRBV11-3 and TRBJ2-1 provide the parts outside the CDR3, is EAGVVQSPRYKIIEKKQPVAFWCNPISGHNTLYWYLQNLGQGPELLIRYENEEAVDDSQLPKDRFSAERLKGVDSTLKIQPAELGDSAVYLCASSLDKRGLGNEQFFGPGTRLTVL.